This T cell receptor (beta chain) was identified during a study of blood T cell repertoires in COVID-19. Study overall: Material from acute and convalescent COVID-19 was sourced from the United States, Italy and Spain. T cells, B-cell-depleted T cells, or PBMCs provided the cDNA or gDNA that served as material.

Enrolment of Seattle patients took place during active infection, and they were followed longitudinally. Original methodology: It was from reference gene primer amplification that nucleated cell counts were estimated. Clones were sequenced by immunoSEQ multiplex PCR, and TCRdb holds only the in-frame ones, with some missing. V, J and clone size derive from that table, while D and trimming were established from the DNA sequence. The sample lists 290,000 or so clones, about nine tenths seen once, with around 2% in the top ten. Germline CDR1 LNHDA, CDR2 SQIVND (reference sequence). Germline trimming cut 4 bases from V and 0 bases from J; bases unmatched to any gene: 5. This CDR3 is 15 amino acids long.

The receptor's source is a woman aged 25 to 39 with COVID-19, enrolled during active disease. Material for sequencing was peripheral blood. The V and J genes are TRBV19 and TRBJ2-7, with 8 positions matching TRBD1. CDR3 in DNA: TGTGCCAGTAGTAAGGGGACAGGACTCTCCTACGAGCAGTACTTC. Translated: CASSKGTGLSYEQYF.